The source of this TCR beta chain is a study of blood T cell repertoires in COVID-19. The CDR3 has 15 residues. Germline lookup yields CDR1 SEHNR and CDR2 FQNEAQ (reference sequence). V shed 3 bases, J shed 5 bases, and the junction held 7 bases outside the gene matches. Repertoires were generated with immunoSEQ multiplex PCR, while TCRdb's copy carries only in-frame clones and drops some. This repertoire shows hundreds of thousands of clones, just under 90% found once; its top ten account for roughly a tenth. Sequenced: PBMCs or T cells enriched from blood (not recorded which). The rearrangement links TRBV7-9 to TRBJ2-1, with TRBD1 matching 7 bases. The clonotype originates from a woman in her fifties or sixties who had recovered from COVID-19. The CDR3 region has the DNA TGTGCCAGCAGCTTCACCGGGACAGAGAACAATGAGCAGTTCTTC. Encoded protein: CASSFTGTENNEQFF.